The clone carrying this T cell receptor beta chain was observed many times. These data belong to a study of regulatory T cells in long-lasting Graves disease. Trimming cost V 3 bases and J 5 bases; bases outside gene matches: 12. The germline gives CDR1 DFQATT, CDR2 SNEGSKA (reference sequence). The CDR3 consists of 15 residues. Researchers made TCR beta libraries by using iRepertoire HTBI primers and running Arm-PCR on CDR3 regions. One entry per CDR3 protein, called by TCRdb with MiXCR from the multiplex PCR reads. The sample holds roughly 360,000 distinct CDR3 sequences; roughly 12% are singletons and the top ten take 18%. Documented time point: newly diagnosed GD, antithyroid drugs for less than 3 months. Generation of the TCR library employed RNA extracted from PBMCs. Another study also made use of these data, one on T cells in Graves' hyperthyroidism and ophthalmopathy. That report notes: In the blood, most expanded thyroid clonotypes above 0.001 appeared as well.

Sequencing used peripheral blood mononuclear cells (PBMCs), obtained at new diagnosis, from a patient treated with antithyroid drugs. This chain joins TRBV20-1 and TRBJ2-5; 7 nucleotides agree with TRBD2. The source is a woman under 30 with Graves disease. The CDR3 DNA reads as TGCAGTGCTAGGCCGGGACTTACGCGGGAGGAGACCCAGTACTTC. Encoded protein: CSARPGLTREETQYF.